This T cell receptor beta chain derives from a study of blood T cell repertoires in COVID-19. At the level of the study: The samples span acute and convalescent COVID-19 from the United States, Italy and Spain. Sample material is recorded as cDNA or gDNA derived from T cells, B-cell-depleted T cells, or PBMCs.

The length of the CDR3 is 14 residues. V trimming: 4 bases; J trimming: 4 bases; junction bases outside the gene matches: 6. Germline values: CDR1 MDHEN, CDR2 SYDVKM. How the authors handled the data: Researchers report that nucleated cell counts were estimated from reference gene primer amplification. TCRdb keeps only in-frame clones here, not all; method: immunoSEQ multiplex PCR. The DNA was the basis for D and trimming; V, J and clone size are from that table. This table has about 28,000 clones, roughly 80% appearing once. The count of this clone is one. This chain uses TRBV28 with TRBJ1-2; TRBD1 aligns across 7 bases. The sequencing input was peripheral blood. This TCR came from a woman in her sixties with acute or convalescent COVID-19. The CDR3 coding sequence is TGTGCCAGCAGTTCCTCGGACAGGCTCTATGGCTACACCTTC. This sequence encodes CASSSSDRLYGYTF.